Reported below is one T cell receptor (beta chain). Its antigen has not been determined. The input lacks base qualities; no much larger clone sits a single base away. Patients chosen for sequencing had shown expansion of CD8+CD57+ cells by flow cytometry. All patients had severe acquired aplastic anemia diagnosed by International Study of Aplastic Anemia and Agranulocytosis and Camitta criteria. Patients had received no therapy at the time of blood sampling. TCR repertoires of sorted CD4+ and CD8+ blood T cells from severe aplastic anemia patients and healthy subjects were deep-sequenced in the study. Patients were enrolled under clinicaltrials.gov protocols 00001620, 01623167, 00001397, 00071045, 00081523 and 00961064 in the USA. Ficoll-Paque density gradient centrifugation was used to isolate peripheral blood mononuclear cells. CD4+ and CD8+ T cells were sorted by FACS or magnetic beads before DNA extraction.

The CDR1 and CDR2 encoded by the germline V gene (reference sequence) are DFQATT and SNEGSKA. The junction carries 11 bases between V and J, which are trimmed by 2 bases and 7 bases respectively. The CDR3 has 12 amino acids, counting the end cysteine and phenylalanine. Left in the record is the CDR3 DNA by itself, 36 bases read in frame from the first base. Genomic DNA was used as template for profiling of TCR beta VDJ combinations and CDR3 sequences. TCR repertoire sequencing was run on an Illumina HiSeq 2000. Per the source publication's procedure: TRBV/TRBJ rearrangement plots, CDR3 size and DJ length profiles, and Simpson's diversity index were used to evaluate the repertoires. The most abundant DNA sequence in the deep sequencing data was defined as the immunodominant clone. CDR3 amino acid sequences were screened for sharing across subjects and compared with published repertoires and the VDJdb database. TCRdb cleaned the public reads at Q25 with fastp, built clones with MiXCR and kept in-frame beta chains. Rows with one shared CDR3 protein collapse into an entry with the most common genes and DNA. The V and J calls were not made by the authors but by TCRdb's processing. The sample contains 75,000 to 100,000 distinct CDR3 sequences, about 67% of them found a single time. The ten biggest clones cover 65% of the sample.

The sample belongs to a study of CD8+CD57+ T cells in acquired aplastic anemia (dated 2018 in TCRdb). Context from the whole study: A mean of approximately 3 ug of DNA, ranging from about 0.2 to 27.4 ug, was extracted from sorted CD4+ and CD8+ cells. A CD8+CD57+ expansion meant a frequency higher than the mean frequency seen in healthy subjects.

Results and caveats for the whole study, not just this receptor: CD8+ Simpson's diversity did not differ significantly between patients and healthy controls (P=0.060). About 30 CD8+ CDR3 sequences were found to be shared between patients and controls, but these sequences appeared to be highly expressed in patients and within the immunodominant clones of the patients.

The TCR was taken from a human donor with aplastic anemia. Rearrangement joined TRBV20-1 to TRBJ1-1; the D gene lacks a confident call. The specimen sequenced was sorted CD4+, CD8+, or CD8+CD57+ T cells (not recorded which) from PBMCs. The nucleotide sequence is TGCAGTGCTAGAACAGACACCCTTGAAGCTTTCTTT. Its product reads: CSARTDTLEAFF.